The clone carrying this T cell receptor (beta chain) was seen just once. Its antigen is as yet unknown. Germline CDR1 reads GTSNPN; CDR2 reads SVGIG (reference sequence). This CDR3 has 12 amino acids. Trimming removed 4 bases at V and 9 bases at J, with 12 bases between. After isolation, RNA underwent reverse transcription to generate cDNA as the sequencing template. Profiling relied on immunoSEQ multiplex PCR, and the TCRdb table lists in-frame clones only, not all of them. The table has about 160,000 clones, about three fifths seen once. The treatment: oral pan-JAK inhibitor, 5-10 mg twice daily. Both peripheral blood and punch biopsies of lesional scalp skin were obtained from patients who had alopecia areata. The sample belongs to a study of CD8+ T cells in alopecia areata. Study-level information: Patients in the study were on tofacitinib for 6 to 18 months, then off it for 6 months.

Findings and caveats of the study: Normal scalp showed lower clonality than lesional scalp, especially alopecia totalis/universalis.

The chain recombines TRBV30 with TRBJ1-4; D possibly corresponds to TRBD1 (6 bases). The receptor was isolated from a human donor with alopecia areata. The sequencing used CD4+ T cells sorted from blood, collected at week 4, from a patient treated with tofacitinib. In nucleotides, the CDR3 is TGTGCCTGGAATACGGGGGCGCAAAAACTGTTTTTT. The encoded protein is CAWNTGAQKLFF.